This TCR beta chain was found in a study of siplizumab effects on memory and regulatory T cells. Study-wide results and limits: In unstimulated cells, naive T cells appeared more diverse than memory T cells and seemed major alloresponse contributors. In siplizumab cultures, the suppressive function of proliferating Tregs remained unconfirmed.

Concerning this clone: Its target is unknown.

Some 94,000 TCR templates underwent assay in every sample. TCRdb's copy holds only in-frame clones and misses some; the assay was immunoSEQ multiplex PCR. There are about 110,000 clones in the sample; just under 95% occur only once, and approximately 1.2% lies in the top ten. The CDR3 is made up of 15 amino acids. Trimming cost V 4 bases and J 7 bases, with 16 bases left between them. Germline V lookup: CDR1 MNHEY, CDR2 SVGAGI. This chain links TRBV6-5 with TRBJ1-4, with D perhaps TRBD1 (6 bases). The sample was CD4+ T cells sorted from blood. This TCR derives from a human donor in good health. CDR3 DNA sequence: TGTGCCAGCAGTTCCCGACAGGTTTGGGGTGAAAAACTGTTTTTT. It codes for CASSSRQVWGEKLFF.